This T cell receptor (beta chain) was sequenced for a study of cytomegalovirus exposure and HLA in healthy donors. Study overall: The early release's HLA-typed donors yielded roughly 85 million unique TCRs.

PCR employed 60 Vbeta and 13 Jbeta primers. Libraries were prepared by immunoSEQ multiplex PCR; TCRdb keeps only in-frame clonotypes and omits some of them. The sample contains around 200,000 clones, about three quarters of which appear only once. This CDR3 has 16 amino acids. Looked up from germline, CDR1 is MNHNY and CDR2 is SVGAGI (reference sequence). V lost 2 bases, J lost 5 bases, and 13 bases lay in between. Study-wide points: Presence/absence analyses rested on an assumption that sequencing depth was roughly uniform across donors.

Of note for this clone: Its antigen is still unknown.

The rearrangement uses TRBV6-6 and TRBJ1-6, with a weak D call TRBD1 (5 bases). Sequences were obtained from PBMCs. The TCR comes from a man in his forties or fifties in good health and CMV-seronegative. The chain's CDR3 is CASSYLGTGNNSPLHF. CDR3 sequence (DNA): TGTGCCAGCAGTTACCTTGGGACTGGGAATAATTCACCCCTCCACTTT.